These T cell receptor beta chains were read from a single sample in a study of cytomegalovirus exposure and HLA in healthy donors. Clones were read by immunoSEQ multiplex PCR, and TCRdb kept only the in-frame ones, dropping some. The table shows 150,000 or so clones, with about 75% occurring only once. What was sequenced was PBMCs. All receptors come from a female donor in good health and CMV-seronegative. CDR3s include the opening cysteine and the closing phenylalanine or tryptophan. The D gene is left open where the match is weak. Not all rows give a size; the values are once, few, many and, for expanded clones, a class.

d_gene	v_gene	abundance	j_gene	CDR3aa	CDR3nt
NA	TRBV5-6	NA	TRBJ2-7	CASSFGSPSYEQYF	TGTGCCAGCAGCTTTGGGAGTCCCTCCTACGAGCAGTACTTC
NA	TRBV5-1	few	TRBJ2-7	CASSLGSGPYEQYF	TGCGCCAGCAGCTTGGGGTCAGGGCCCTACGAGCAGTACTTC
TRBD1	TRBV2	NA	TRBJ1-1	CASSFSETGPYLNTEAFF	TGTGCCAGCAGCTTTTCCGAGACAGGGCCCTACTTGAACACTGAAGCTTTCTTT
NA	TRBV4-2	few	TRBJ1-2	CASSQDNGVYGYTF	TGTGCCAGCAGCCAAGATAACGGGGTCTATGGCTACACCTTC
NA	TRBV10-3	NA	TRBJ2-3	CAIHAGILSTDTQYF	TGTGCCATCCACGCGGGGATACTAAGCACAGATACGCAGTATTTT
TRBD1	TRBV5-1	NA	TRBJ1-1	CASSLAGTGRSSAFF	TGCGCCAGCAGCTTGGCCGGGACAGGGAGGTCCTCAGCTTTCTTT
NA	TRBV5-1	NA	TRBJ2-1	CASGGPFSSYNEQFF	TGCGCCAGCGGAGGGCCGTTTAGCTCCTACAATGAGCAGTTCTTC
NA	TRBV19	NA	TRBJ2-4	CASSLAARKYF	TGTGCCAGTAGTCTGGCGGCTAGGAAGTACTTC
NA	TRBV6-5	few	TRBJ2-1	CASSYSLTGHEQFF	TGTGCCAGCAGTTACTCCCTGACAGGCCATGAGCAGTTCTTC
NA	TRBV15	NA	TRBJ1-1	CATSWESAPDTEAFF	TGTGCCACCAGCTGGGAGTCGGCTCCGGACACTGAAGCTTTCTTT
TRBD1	TRBV5-4	NA	TRBJ1-2	CASSRGKGAYGYTF	TGTGCCAGCAGCCGTGGGAAGGGGGCCTATGGCTACACCTTC
TRBD1	TRBV2	NA	TRBJ1-5	CASSETGGAGSNQPQHF	TGTGCCAGCAGTGAGACAGGGGGCGCGGGTAGCAATCAGCCCCAGCATTTT
TRBD1	TRBV6-1	NA	TRBJ1-4	CASSGLLPGQPLRGKLFF	TGTGCCAGCAGTGGACTCCTACCGGGACAACCTCTCAGGGGGAAACTGTTTTTT
TRBD1	TRBV5-1	once	TRBJ1-2	CASSADRGERGYTF	TGCGCCAGCAGCGCGGACAGGGGAGAGAGAGGCTACACCTTC
NA	TRBV6-5	NA	TRBJ2-3	CASSYFSSDTQYF	TGTGCCAGCAGTTACTTCAGTTCAGATACGCAGTATTTT